The 5 T cell receptor beta chains presented below share a single source sample, sequenced in a study of technical replicates of blood from a few donors. Here immunoSEQ multiplex PCR was the method, and the copy in TCRdb shows in-frame clones only, minus some. The sample lists around 84,000 clones, roughly 98% occurring once. Sequences were obtained from T cells isolated from PBMCs. These receptors were taken from a human donor in good health.

The rearrangement links TRBV7-9 to TRBJ1-4, with TRBD1 matching 10 bases. V shed 2 bases, J shed 5 bases, and the junction held 2 bases outside the gene matches. Germline values: CDR1 SEHNR, CDR2 FQNEAQ (reference sequence). The CDR3 is 15 residues long. The CDR3 DNA sequence: TGTGCCAGCAGCTTACTGGGACAGGGGAATGAAAAACTGTTTTTT. Translation: CASSLLGQGNEKLFF.

This chain links TRBV11-3 with TRBJ2-7; 13 bases align to TRBD2. CDR1 is SGHNT and CDR2 is YENEEA in the germline V gene. The CDR3 is 17 residues long. J was trimmed by 3 bases and V by 3 bases; bases with no gene match: 8. The CDR3 loop is CASSFRLAGGSDYEQYF. In nucleotides, the CDR3 is TGTGCCAGCAGCTTTAGACTAGCGGGGGGCTCAGACTACGAGCAGTACTTC.

The J gene is TRBJ1-5, the V gene TRBV2; D remains unclear. V was shortened by 2 bases and J by 1 base, with 9 bases between the two germline ends. Germline V lookup: CDR1 SNHLY, CDR2 FYNNEI. The CDR3 spans 15 residues. CDR3 sequence: CASSERGVSNQPQHF. In nucleotides, the CDR3 is TGTGCCAGCAGTGAACGCGGGGTGAGCAATCAGCCCCAGCATTTT.

The chain is built from TRBV29-1 and TRBJ1-5, with D tentatively TRBD1 (5 bases). CDR3 length: 13 residues. Between the trimmed V and J ends, which lost 4 bases and 6 bases, there was a span of 13 bases. Germline CDR1 SQVTM, CDR2 ANQGSEA. CDR3 sequence: CSVVPGSGQPQHF. Here the CDR3 DNA reads TGCAGCGTTGTTCCAGGGTCCGGTCAGCCCCAGCATTTT. Together with reference TRBV29-1 and TRBJ1-5, the CDR3 gives the full variable domain: SAVISQKPSRDICQRGTSLTIQCQVDSQVTMMFWYRQQPGQSLTLIATANQGSEATYESGFVIDKFPISRPNLTFSTLTVSNMSPEDSSIYLCSVVPGSGQPQHFGDGTRLSIL.

The V call is TRBV13, the J call TRBJ2-7; 8 bases align to TRBD2. The junction had 9 bases not matched to a gene; V was cut back by 5 bases and J by 3 bases. The CDR3 totals 15 residues. The germline gives CDR1 PRHDT, CDR2 FYEKMQ (reference sequence). The CDR3, as DNA: TGTGCCAGCAGCGAGATTTCGGCGGGGGGCTACGAGCAGTACTTC. Translating gives CASSEISAGGYEQYF.